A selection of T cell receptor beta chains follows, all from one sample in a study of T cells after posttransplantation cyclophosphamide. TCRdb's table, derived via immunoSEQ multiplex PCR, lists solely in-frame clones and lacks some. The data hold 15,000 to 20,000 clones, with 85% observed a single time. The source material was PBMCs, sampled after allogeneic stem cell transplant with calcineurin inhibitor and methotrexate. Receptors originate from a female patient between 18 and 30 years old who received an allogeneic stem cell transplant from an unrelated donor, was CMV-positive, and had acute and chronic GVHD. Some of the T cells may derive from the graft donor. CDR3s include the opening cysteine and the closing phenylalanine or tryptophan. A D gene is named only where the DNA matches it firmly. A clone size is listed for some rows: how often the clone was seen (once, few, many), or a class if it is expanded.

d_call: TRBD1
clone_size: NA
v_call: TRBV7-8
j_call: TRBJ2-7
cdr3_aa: CASSLYGTGSSYEQYF
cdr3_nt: TGTGCCAGCAGCTTATACGGGACAGGGAGCTCCTACGAGCAGTACTTC

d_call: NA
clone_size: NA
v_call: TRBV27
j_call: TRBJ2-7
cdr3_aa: CASSPAGAGRFYEQYF
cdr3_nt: TGTGCCAGCAGTCCGGCGGGGGCGGGTCGTTTCTACGAGCAGTACTTC

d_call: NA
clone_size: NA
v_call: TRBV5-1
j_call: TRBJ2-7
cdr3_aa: CASSLLGGPSYEQYF
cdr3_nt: TGCGCCAGCAGCTTGCTGGGGGGGCCTTCCTACGAGCAGTACTTC

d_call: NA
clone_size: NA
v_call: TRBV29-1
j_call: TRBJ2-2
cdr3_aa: CSVEVGRGNTGELFF
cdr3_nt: TGCAGCGTTGAAGTGGGCAGGGGAAACACCGGGGAGCTGTTTTTT

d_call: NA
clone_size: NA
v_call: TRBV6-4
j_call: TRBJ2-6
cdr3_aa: CASSEGASGANVLTF
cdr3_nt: TGTGCCAGCAGTGAGGGGGCATCTGGAGCCAACGTCCTGACTTTC

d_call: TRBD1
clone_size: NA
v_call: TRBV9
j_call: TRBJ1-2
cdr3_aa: CASSVETGGGGYTF
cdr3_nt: TGTGCCAGCAGCGTAGAAACAGGGGGCGGTGGCTACACCTTC

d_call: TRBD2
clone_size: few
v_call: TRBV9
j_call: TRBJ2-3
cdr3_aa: CASTRLATDTQYF
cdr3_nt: TGTGCCAGCACACGACTAGCCACAGATACGCAGTATTTT

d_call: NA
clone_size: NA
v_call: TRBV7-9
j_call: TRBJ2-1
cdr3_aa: CASSIRGTIYNEQFF
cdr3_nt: TGTGCCAGCAGCATAAGGGGGACCATTTACAATGAGCAGTTCTTC

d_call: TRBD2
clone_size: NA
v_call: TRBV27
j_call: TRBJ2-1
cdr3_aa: CASSSLAGVPNEQFF
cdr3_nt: TGTGCCAGCAGCAGCCTAGCGGGAGTTCCCAATGAGCAGTTCTTC

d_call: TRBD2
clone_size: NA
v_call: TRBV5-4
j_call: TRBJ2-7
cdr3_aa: CASSLEGLAGNEQYF
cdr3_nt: TGTGCCAGCAGCTTGGAGGGACTAGCTGGGAACGAGCAGTACTTC

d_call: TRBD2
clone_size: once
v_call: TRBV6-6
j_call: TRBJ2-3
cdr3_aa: CASRISGSHTDTQYF
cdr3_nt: TGTGCCAGCAGAATTAGCGGGAGTCATACAGATACGCAGTATTTT

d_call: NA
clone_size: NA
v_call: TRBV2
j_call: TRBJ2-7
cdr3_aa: CASRLAGEQYF
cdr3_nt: TGTGCCAGCAGACTAGCAGGGGAGCAGTACTTC

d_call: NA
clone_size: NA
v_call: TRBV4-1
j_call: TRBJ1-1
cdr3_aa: CASSQGRGTEAFF
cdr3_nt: TGCGCCAGCAGCCAAGGTAGGGGGACTGAAGCTTTCTTT

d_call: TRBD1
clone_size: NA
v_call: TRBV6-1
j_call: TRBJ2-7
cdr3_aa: CASSGDRRHGEQYF
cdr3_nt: TGTGCCAGCAGCGGGGACAGGAGGCACGGGGAGCAGTACTTC

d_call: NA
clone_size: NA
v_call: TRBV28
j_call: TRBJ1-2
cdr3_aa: CASSPTPGLGYGYTF
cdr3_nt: TGTGCCAGCAGTCCAACACCGGGATTGGGGTATGGCTACACCTTC

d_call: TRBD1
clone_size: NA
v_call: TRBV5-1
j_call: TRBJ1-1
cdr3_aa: CASTATQGARDTEAFF
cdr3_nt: TGCGCCAGCACCGCCACGCAGGGGGCGAGGGACACTGAAGCTTTCTTT

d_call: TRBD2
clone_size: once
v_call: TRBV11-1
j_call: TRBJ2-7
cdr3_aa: CASSLRLAGRYEQYF
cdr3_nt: TGTGCCAGCAGCTTAAGGCTAGCGGGAAGGTACGAGCAGTACTTC

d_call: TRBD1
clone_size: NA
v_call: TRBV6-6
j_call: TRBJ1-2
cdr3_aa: CASSGDRGYGYTF
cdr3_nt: TGTGCCAGCAGTGGGGACAGGGGTTATGGCTACACCTTC

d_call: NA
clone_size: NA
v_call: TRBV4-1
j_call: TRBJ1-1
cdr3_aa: CASSTARGNTEAFF
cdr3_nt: TGCGCCAGCAGCACGGCAAGAGGAAACACTGAAGCTTTCTTT

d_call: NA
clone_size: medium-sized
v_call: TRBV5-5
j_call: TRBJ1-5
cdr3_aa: CASSFFGESFDQPQHF
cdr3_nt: TGTGCCAGCAGCTTTTTTGGGGAGAGCTTCGATCAGCCCCAGCATTTT

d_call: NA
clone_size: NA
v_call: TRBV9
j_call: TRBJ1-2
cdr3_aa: CASSVGPRDTGYTF
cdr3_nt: TGTGCCAGCAGCGTAGGCCCCCGGGACACCGGCTACACCTTC

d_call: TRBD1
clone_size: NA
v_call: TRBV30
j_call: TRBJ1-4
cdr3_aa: CAWSRDRGNWAGEKLFF
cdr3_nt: TGTGCCTGGAGCCGGGACAGAGGGAATTGGGCCGGTGAAAAACTGTTTTTT

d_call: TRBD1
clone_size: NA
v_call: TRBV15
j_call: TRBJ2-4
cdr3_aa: CATSRQGGENIQYF
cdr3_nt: TGTGCCACCAGCAGACAAGGGGGCGAAAACATTCAGTACTTC

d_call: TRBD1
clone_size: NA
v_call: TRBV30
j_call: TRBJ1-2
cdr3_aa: CAWETGGNYGYTF
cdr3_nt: TGTGCCTGGGAGACAGGGGGCAACTATGGCTACACCTTC

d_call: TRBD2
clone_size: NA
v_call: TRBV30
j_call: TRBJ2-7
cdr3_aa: CARAGDGSYEQYF
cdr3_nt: TGTGCCAGGGCGGGGGACGGCTCCTACGAGCAGTACTTC

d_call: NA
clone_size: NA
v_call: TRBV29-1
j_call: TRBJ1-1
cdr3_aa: CSASGGTEAFF
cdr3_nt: TGCAGCGCCTCGGGGGGAACTGAAGCTTTCTTT

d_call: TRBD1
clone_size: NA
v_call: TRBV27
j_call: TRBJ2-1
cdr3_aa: CASSLSTGAHNEQFF
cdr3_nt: TGTGCCAGCAGTTTATCGACAGGGGCGCACAATGAGCAGTTCTTC

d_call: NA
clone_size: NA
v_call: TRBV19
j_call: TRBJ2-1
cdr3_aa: CASSAGKYNEQFF
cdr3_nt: TGTGCCAGTAGTGCAGGGAAGTACAATGAGCAGTTCTTC

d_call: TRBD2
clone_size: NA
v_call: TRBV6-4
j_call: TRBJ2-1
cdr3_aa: CASSDTGGYNEQFF
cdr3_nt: TGTGCCAGCAGCGACACGGGAGGATACAATGAGCAGTTCTTC

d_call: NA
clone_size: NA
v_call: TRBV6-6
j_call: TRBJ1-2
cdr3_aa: CASSYQDSYGYTF
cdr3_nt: TGTGCCAGCAGTTACCAGGACAGCTATGGCTACACCTTC

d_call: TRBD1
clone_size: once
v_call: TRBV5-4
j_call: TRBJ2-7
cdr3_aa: CASSLGQGRWEQYF
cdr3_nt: TGTGCCAGCAGCTTGGGACAGGGCCGGTGGGAGCAGTACTTC

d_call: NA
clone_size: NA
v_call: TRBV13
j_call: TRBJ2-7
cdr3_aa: CASSPSPGGREQYF
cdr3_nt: TGTGCCAGCAGCCCCTCTCCAGGGGGGCGAGAGCAGTACTTC

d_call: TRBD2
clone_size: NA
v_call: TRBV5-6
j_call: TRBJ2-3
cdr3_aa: CASSVLAGGGDTQYF
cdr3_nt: TGTGCCAGCAGCGTACTAGCGGGAGGTGGAGATACGCAGTATTTT

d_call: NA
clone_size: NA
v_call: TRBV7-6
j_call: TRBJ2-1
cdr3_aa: CASSLGLSSYNEQFF
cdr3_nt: TGTGCCAGCAGCTTAGGGTTGAGCTCCTACAATGAGCAGTTCTTC

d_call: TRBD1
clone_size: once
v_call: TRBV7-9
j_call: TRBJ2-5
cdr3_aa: CASSSTVTGGGETQYF
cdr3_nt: TGTGCCAGCAGCTCCACGGTGACAGGGGGCGGGGAGACCCAGTACTTC

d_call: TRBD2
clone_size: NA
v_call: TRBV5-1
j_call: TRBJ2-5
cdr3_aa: CASSLLAGGPGETQYF
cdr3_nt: TGCGCCAGCAGCTTACTAGCGGGAGGGCCCGGGGAGACCCAGTACTTC

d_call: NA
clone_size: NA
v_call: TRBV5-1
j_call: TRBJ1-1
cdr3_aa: CASSEEVNTEAFF
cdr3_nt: TGCGCCAGCAGCGAGGAGGTAAACACTGAAGCTTTCTTT

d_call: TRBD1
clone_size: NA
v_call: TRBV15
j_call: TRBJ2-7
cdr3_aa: CATSINRQGAYEQYF
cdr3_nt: TGTGCCACCAGCATAAATCGACAGGGCGCCTACGAGCAGTACTTC

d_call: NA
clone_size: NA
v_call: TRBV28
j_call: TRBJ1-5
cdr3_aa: CASSGGAPWGNQPQHF
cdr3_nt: TGTGCCAGCAGTGGAGGGGCCCCATGGGGCAATCAGCCCCAGCATTTT

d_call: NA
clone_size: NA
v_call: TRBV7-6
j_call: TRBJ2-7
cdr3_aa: CASSARSTGLEQYF
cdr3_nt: TGTGCCAGCAGCGCCCGATCGACAGGCCTCGAGCAGTACTTC

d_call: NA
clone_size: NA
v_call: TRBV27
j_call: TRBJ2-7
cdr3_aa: CASSLGGLPHSYEQYF
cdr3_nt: TGTGCCAGCAGTTTAGGCGGACTACCCCACTCCTACGAGCAGTACTTC

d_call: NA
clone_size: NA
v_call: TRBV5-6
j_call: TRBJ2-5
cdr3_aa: CASSLPRTEQETQYF
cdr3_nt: TGTGCCAGCAGCTTACCTAGGACAGAACAAGAGACCCAGTACTTC

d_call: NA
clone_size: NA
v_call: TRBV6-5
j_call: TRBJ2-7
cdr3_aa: CASSYSSGQGYEQYF
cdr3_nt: TGTGCCAGCAGTTACTCTTCCGGCCAGGGTTACGAGCAGTACTTC

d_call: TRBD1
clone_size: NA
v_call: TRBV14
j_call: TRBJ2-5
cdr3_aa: CASSLTGVETQYF
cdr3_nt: TGTGCCAGCAGCCTTACAGGGGTAGAGACCCAGTACTTC

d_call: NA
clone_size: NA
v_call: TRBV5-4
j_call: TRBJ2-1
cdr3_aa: CASSFSSRDEQFF
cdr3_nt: TGTGCCAGCAGCTTCTCTAGCCGCGATGAGCAGTTCTTC

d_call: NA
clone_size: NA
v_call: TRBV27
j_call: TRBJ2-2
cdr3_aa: CASSPHRGRERVGELFF
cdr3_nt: TGTGCCAGCAGTCCTCATCGGGGACGGGAGCGGGTCGGGGAGCTGTTTTTT

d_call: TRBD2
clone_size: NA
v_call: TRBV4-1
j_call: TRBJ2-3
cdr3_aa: CASSQTGTSGARDTQYF
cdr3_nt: TGCGCCAGCAGCCAAACCGGGACTAGCGGCGCAAGAGATACGCAGTATTTT